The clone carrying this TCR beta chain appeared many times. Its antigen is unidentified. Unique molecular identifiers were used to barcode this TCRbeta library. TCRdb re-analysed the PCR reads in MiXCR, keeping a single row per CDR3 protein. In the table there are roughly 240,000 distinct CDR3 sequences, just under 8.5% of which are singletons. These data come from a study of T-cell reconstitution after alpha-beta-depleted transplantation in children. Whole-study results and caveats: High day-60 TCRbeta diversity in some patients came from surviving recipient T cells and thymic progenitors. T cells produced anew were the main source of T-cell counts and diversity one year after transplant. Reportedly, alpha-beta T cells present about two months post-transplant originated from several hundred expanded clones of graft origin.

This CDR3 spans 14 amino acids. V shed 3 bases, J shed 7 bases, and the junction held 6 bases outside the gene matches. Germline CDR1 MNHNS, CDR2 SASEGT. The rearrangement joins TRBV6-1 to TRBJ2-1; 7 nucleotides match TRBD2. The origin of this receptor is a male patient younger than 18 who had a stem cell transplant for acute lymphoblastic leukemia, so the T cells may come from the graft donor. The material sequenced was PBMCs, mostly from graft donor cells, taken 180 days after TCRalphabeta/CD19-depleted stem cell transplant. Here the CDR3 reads CASSERGLRNEQFF. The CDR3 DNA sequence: TGTGCCAGCAGTGAGCGGGGGTTGAGAAATGAGCAGTTCTTC.